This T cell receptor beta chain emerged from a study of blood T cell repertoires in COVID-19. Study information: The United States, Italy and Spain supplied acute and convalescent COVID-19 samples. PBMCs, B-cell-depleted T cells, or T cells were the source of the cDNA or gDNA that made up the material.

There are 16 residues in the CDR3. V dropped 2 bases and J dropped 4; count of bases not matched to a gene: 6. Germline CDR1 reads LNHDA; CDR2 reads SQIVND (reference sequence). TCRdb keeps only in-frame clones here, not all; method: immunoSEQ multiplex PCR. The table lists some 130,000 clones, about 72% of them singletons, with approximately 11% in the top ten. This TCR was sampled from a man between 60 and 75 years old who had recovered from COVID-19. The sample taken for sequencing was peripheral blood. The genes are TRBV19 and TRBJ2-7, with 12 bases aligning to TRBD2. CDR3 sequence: CASSISTSGRLYEQYF. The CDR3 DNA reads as TGTGCCAGTAGTATATCAACTAGCGGGAGGTTGTACGAGCAGTACTTC.